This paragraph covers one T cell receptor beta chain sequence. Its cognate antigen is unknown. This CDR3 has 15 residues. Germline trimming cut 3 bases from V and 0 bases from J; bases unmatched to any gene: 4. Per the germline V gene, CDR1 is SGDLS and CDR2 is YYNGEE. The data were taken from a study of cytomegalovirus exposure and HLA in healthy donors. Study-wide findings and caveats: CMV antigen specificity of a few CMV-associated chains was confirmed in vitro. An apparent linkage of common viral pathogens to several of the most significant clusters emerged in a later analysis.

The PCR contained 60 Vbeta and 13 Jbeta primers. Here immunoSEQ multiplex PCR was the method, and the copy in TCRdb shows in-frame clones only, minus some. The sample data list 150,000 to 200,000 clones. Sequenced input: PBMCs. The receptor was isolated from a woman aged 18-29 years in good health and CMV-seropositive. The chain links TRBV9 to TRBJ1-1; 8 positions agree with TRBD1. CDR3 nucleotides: TGTGCCAGCAGCGAGGACAGGGATATGAACACTGAAGCTTTCTTT. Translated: CASSEDRDMNTEAFF.